The source of this T cell receptor beta chain is a study of CD8+ T cells in alopecia areata. On this clone: Gene names follow the mouse nomenclature. The read ends 4 residues before the CDR3 terminus; that terminus is restored from the germline J gene. Within the sample, other DNA sequences also encode this same CDR3.

The germline V gene encodes CDR1 NSHNY and CDR2 SYGAGN. V lost 0 bases to trimming and J lost 0 bases; unmatched junction nucleotides: 3. The CDR3 is made up of 16 amino acids. Cells pooled from cutaneous lymph nodes were sorted on CD4, CD8alpha, NKG2D, NKG2ACE and other markers. The authors extracted RNA and reverse transcribed it into cDNA as the sequencing template. Assay used: immunoSEQ multiplex PCR; TCRdb lists only in-frame clones, some missing. The sample shows 200,000 to 300,000 clones, none of them appearing just once. Sequences were obtained from CD4+ T cells sorted from a lymph node. The TCR sequence derives from a C3H/HeJ mouse with alopecia areata. Mice of this strain are of MHC haplotype H2-k. The chain couples TRBV13-1 to TRBJ2-3; 8 bases agree with TRBD1. The DNA read from the CDR3 is TGTGCCAGCAGTGATGGTGGACAGGGTAGTGCAGAA. As protein: CASSDGGQGSAE. The complete CDR3 sequence is CASSDGGQGSAETLYF.